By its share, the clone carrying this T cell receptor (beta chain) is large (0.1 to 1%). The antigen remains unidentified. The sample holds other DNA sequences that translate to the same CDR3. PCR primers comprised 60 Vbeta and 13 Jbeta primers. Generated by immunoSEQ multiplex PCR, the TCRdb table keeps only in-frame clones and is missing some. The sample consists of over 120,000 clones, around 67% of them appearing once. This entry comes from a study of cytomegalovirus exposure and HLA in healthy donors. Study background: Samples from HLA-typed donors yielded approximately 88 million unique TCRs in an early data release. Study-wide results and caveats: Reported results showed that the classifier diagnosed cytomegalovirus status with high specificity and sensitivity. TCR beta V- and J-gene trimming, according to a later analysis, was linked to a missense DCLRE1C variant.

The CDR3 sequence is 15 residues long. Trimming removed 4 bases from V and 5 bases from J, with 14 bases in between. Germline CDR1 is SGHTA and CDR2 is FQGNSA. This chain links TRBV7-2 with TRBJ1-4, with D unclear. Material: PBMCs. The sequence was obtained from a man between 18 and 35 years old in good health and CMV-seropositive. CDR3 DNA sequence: TGTGCCAGCAGCTCCTTCCCCGGGAGGAATGAAAAACTGTTTTTT. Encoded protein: CASSSFPGRNEKLFF.